This paragraph reports one T cell receptor (beta chain). Its antigen remains unknown. This sample was included in a study of T cell responses to AZD1222 COVID-19 vaccine. Germline V gene data show CDR1 as LNHDA and CDR2 as SQIVND (reference sequence). The CDR3 sequence is 14 residues long. Trimming removed 7 bases from V and 4 bases from J, with 16 bases in between. Here immunoSEQ multiplex PCR was the method, and the copy in TCRdb shows in-frame clones only, minus some. The sample holds about 62,000 clones, 70% to 90% seen once. Findings and limits, study-wide: The repertoires were collected only after the peak T cell response. The study found Spike-specific TCR breadth and depth rose after two AZD1222 doses. Females made up more of the donors, who were largely white British, and clonal diversity may have come out too low. Distributed over spike, vaccine-associated CD4 TCRs predominated at 160-218 and 743-854.

Material: peripheral blood, obtained on day 0 of AZD1222 vaccination. The TCR sequence derives from an adult in good health. This chain connects TRBV19 to TRBJ1-2; D unclear. CDR3 protein: CASTRDFRGYGYTF. In DNA form, the CDR3 reads TGTGCCAGTACTCGGGATTTCCGCGGCTATGGCTACACCTTC.